The 9 T cell receptor beta chains below come from one sample, sequenced in a study of shared clonotypes between healthy human individuals. Sequencing was performed with immunoSEQ multiplex PCR; in TCRdb, only in-frame clones are kept and a portion is missing. The table records about 1,900,000 clones, about 94% of them present only once. The naive CD8 subset, CD45RO-negative cells positively selected for CCR7, excluded terminally differentiated effector memory CD45RA+ cells. Sequenced sample: naive CD8+ T cells sorted from blood. The receptors here all came from a man between 18 and 35 years old in good health.

The chain combines TRBV5-5 with TRBJ2-2; 12 bases align to TRBD2. The germline V gene encodes CDR1 SGHKS and CDR2 YYEKEE (reference sequence). The CDR3 loop spans 16 amino acids. V lost 0 bases to trimming and J lost 7 bases; unmatched junction nucleotides: 4. CDR3 in amino acids: CASSLGLAGVIGELFF. The CDR3 DNA is TGTGCCAGCAGCTTGGGACTAGCGGGAGTCATCGGGGAGCTGTTTTTT.

This sequence joins TRBV27 and TRBJ2-5; 13 bases fit TRBD2. CDR1 MNHEY and CDR2 SMNVEV come from the germline V gene (reference sequence). The ends lost 6 bases at V and 2 bases at J; junction bases unmatched: 9. This CDR3 contains 17 residues. The CDR3 DNA follows: TGTGCCAGCAGGCTAACGTGGACTAGCGGGGGACAAGAGACCCAGTACTTC. It yields the protein CASRLTWTSGGQETQYF.

The chain has TRBV5-1 and TRBJ1-2; 9 bases align to TRBD1. The CDR3 runs 16 residues. V lost 4 bases and J lost 0; bases outside the gene matches: 7. Germline V lookup: CDR1 SGHRS, CDR2 YFSETQ. CDR3 amino acids: CASSRGTGRTNYGYTF. The DNA of the CDR3 is TGCGCCAGCAGCAGGGGGACAGGGAGGACTAACTATGGCTACACCTTC.

The genes are TRBV7-8 and TRBJ1-6; D ambiguous. This CDR3 is built from 19 residues. With 0 bases removed from V and 8 bases from J, the gap between germline ends came to 23 bases. Looked up from germline, CDR1 is SGHVS and CDR2 is FQNEAQ. DNA for the CDR3: TGTGCCAGCAGCTTAGCGATGGTCGGTTCAGCGGTAGAGGATTCACCCCTCCACTTT. This sequence encodes CASSLAMVGSAVEDSPLHF.

V and J are TRBV7-9 and TRBJ1-2; a weak D match, TRBD1 (5 bases). V gave up 1 base and J gave up 0 bases, with 9 bases separating them. The germline CDR1 and CDR2 sequences are SEHNR and FQNEAQ (reference sequence). The CDR3 has 15 residues. CDR3 DNA: TGTGCCAGCAGCTTAGTGGGGGAATCTAACTATGGCTACACCTTC. Translated, it gives CASSLVGESNYGYTF.

The CDR3 DNA is TGTGCCAGCAGCTGGGGCGCCGCCGTCGGAAACACCATATATTTT. It yields the protein CASSWGAAVGNTIYF. The chain joins TRBV5-6 to TRBJ1-3; D is perhaps TRBD1 (5 bases). Per the germline V gene, CDR1 is SGHDT and CDR2 is YYEEEE. V was trimmed by 3 bases and J by 4 bases, leaving 14 bases between them. This CDR3 comprises 15 residues.

The chain employs TRBV10-3 and TRBJ1-6, with D perhaps matching TRBD1 (6 bases). The V gene lost 1 base and the J gene lost 3 bases, with 13 bases spanning the gap. The CDR3 is 17 amino acids. Germline V gene lookup returns CDR1 ENHRY and CDR2 SYGVKD. In DNA form, the CDR3 reads TGTGCCATCAGTGAGTTTTGGACAGATAACTATAATTCACCCCTCCACTTT. This gives the protein CAISEFWTDNYNSPLHF.

In its sample, this clone was seen a few times. The chain has TRBV10-1 and TRBJ2-7, with D possibly TRBD1 on 6 matching bases. The CDR3 has 13 amino acids. V was pared by 2 bases and J by 2 bases, with 7 bases between. Germline CDR1 reads WNHNN; CDR2 reads SYGVQD (reference sequence). The DNA of the CDR3 is TGCGCCAGCAGTGAGGCAGGGGCCTACGAGCAGTACTTC. Its protein is CASSEAGAYEQYF.

The count of this clone is one. This chain links TRBV10-1 with TRBJ2-2; 7 nucleotides match TRBD2. This CDR3 region has 11 residues. With V trimmed by 8 bases and J by 7 bases, 1 base remained unmatched. Germline V gene data show CDR1 as WNHNN and CDR2 as SYGVQD (reference sequence). The CDR3 loop is CASGGDGELFF. CDR3 bases: TGCGCCAGCGGGGGGGACGGGGAGCTGTTTTTT.